The sequence of this T cell receptor beta chain was determined in a study of STAT3 mutations in large granular lymphocyte leukemia. Overall study context: Roughly half of the longitudinally sequenced T-LGLL patients carried detectable canonical activating STAT3 mutations.

About this clone itself: Its antigen is unknown.

The CDR3 spans 15 residues. Trimming took 5 bases from V and 3 from J, leaving 14 bases between them. Germline values: CDR1 KGHSH, CDR2 LQKENI. The protocol was immunoSEQ multiplex PCR, while the TCRdb copy is restricted to in-frame clones and leaves out a portion. This table holds 25,000 to 30,000 clones, around three quarters found once. Study-wide points: Suggested: STAT3 mutation was not the ancestral event for these clonal expansions. Every T-cell large granular lymphocyte leukemia patient had at least one immunodominant TCR beta clonotype.

The rearrangement links TRBV18 to TRBJ1-5; no reliable D call. This TCR derives from a woman between 45 and 60 years old with T-cell large granular lymphocyte leukemia. Some clones in this sample may be carry-over from other donors' samples. The sequencing input was peripheral blood mononuclear cells. The CDR3 DNA reads TGTGCCAGCTCAGCGGCCCTACGGGTCAATCAGCCCCAGCATTTT. Protein sequence: CASSAALRVNQPQHF.